This T cell receptor (beta chain) was captured in a study of blood T cells in healthy people across ages. A note on this clonotype: What it binds is unknown.

The use of a sample-barcoded 5' primer and a J-beta primer mix characterized a second PCR of about 7 to 12 cycles. TCRdb ran MiXCR on the 5' RACE reads and lists one entry per CDR3 protein. The data contain some 890,000 distinct CDR3 sequences, almost 30% of them seen just once; the ten biggest clones take up around 9.6%. Trimming at V came to 2 bases and at J to 5 bases, leaving 8 bases not matched to a gene. Per germline, CDR1 LGHNA and CDR2 YSLEER. This CDR3 has 16 amino acids. General study results and limits: Long-lived donors exceeded aged donors in naive CD4+ cells and diversity.

Another study also made use of these data, one on T cells of mothers and their children. Turning to that study: The study recruited a few healthy Caucasian mothers and their six children as donors.

The chain is built from TRBV4-3 and TRBJ2-4; 8 bases line up with TRBD1. The clonotype comes from a woman between 35 and 50 years old in good health. The sequenced material came from blood. The DNA for the CDR3 is TGCGCCAGCAGCCAATACGGGGCAGGGGGCCAAAACATTCAGTACTTC. Translation: CASSQYGAGGQNIQYF.